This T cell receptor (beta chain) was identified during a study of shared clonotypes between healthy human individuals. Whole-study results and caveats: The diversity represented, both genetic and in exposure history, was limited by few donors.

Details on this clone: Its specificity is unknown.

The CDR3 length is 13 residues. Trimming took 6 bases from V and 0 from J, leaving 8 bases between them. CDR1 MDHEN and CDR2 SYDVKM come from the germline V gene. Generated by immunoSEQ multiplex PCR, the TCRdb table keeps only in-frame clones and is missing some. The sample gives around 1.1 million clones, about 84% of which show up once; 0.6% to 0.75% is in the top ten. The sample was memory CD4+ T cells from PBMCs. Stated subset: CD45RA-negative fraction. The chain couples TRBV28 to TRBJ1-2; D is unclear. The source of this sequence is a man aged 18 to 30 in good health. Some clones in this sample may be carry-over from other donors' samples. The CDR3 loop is CASSQDSNYGYTF. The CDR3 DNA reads TGTGCCAGCAGCCAAGACTCTAACTATGGCTACACCTTC.